This TCR beta chain appears in the sequencing data of a study of metastatic and nonmetastatic thyroid tumors. General observations from the study: When malignant thyroid tumors were compared with benign nodules, TCR beta diversity was reportedly significantly higher in the malignant tumors. This held in both blood and tumor samples.

About this clone itself: The antigen remains unidentified.

Under the authors' procedure: Variation in CDR3 across clinicopathological groups served as the basis for constructing a distant-metastasis classifier in papillary thyroid cancer. MiXCR reprocessed the PCR reads for TCRdb. For this entry, the V and J calls and clone size follow TCRdb and not the study's own pipeline. The sample shows about 13,000 clones, around 23% of them seen only once. Germline CDR1 is SGHAT and CDR2 is FQDESV (reference sequence). V lost 8 bases and J lost 9, with 23 bases in between. The CDR3 totals 15 residues. Thyroid surgery was performed in patients who had received no treatment beforehand.

The specimen sequenced was blood. The clonotype comes from a male donor with papillary thyroid cancer or a benign thyroid nodule (not recorded which). Some clones in this sample may be carry-over from other donors' samples. This chain joins TRBV11-1 and TRBJ2-1, with D possibly being TRBD2 (5 bases). For the CDR3, the DNA is TGTGCCAGCCGACCTCACACCCCCCGAGGGAGTGAGCAGTTCTTC. It encodes CASRPHTPRGSEQFF.